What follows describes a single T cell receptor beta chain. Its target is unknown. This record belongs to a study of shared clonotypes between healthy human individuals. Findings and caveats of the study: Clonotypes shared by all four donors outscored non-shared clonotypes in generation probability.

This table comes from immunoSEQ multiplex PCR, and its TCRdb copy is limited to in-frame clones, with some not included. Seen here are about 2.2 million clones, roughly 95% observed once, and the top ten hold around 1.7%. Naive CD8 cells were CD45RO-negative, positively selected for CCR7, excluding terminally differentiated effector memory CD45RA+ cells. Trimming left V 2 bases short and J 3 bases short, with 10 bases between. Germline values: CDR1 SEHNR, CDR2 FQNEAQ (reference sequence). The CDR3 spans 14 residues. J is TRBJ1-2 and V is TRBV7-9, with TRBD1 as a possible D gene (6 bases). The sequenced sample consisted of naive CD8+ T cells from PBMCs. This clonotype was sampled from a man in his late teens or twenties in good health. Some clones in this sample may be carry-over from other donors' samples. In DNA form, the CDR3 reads TGTGCCAGCAGCTTACTGTACAGGGACTATGGCTACACCTTC. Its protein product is CASSLLYRDYGYTF.